Presented here are 9 T cell receptor beta chains from one specimen sequenced in a study of T cells after yellow fever vaccination (dated by TCRdb to the late 2010s). The protocol used for the library was 5' RACE. Sequencing relied on an Illumina HiSeq 2500. TCRdb cleaned the public reads at Q25 with fastp, built clones with MiXCR and kept in-frame beta chains. Each CDR3 protein appears once, grouped with its most common genes and DNA. The sample table shows 450,000 to 600,000 distinct CDR3 sequences, and roughly 12% are seen once. The top ten hold about 14% of the sample. The treatment or condition label of this sample denotes: live attenuated yellow fever vaccine strain. The specimen was PBMCs, collected on the day of the yellow fever booster vaccination. The receptor source for this set is a man aged 30 to 39 who received the YFV17D yellow fever vaccine.

The rearrangement links TRBV29-1 to TRBJ2-1, with TRBD1 matching 7 bases. Germline V gene lookup returns CDR1 SQVTM and CDR2 ANQGSEA. CDR3 length: 12 residues. CDR3 amino acids: CRATGPYNEQFF. The CDR3 region has the DNA TGCAGGGCGACAGGGCCCTACAATGAGCAGTTCTTC.

The table lists this clonotype with a few counts. This rearrangement joins TRBV7-6 to TRBJ2-2; 8 bases agree with TRBD2. The V segment lost 5 bases and the J segment 6 bases; nucleotides outside the gene matches: 14. The CDR3 totals 17 residues. The germline V gene encodes CDR1 SGHVS and CDR2 FNYEAQ. The CDR3, as DNA: TGTGCCAGCAGCCCCGGTCCAGCGGGAGAATTCTCCGGGGAGCTGTTTTTT. Amino acids: CASSPGPAGEFSGELFF.

This clonotype has just a few counts. The V gene is TRBV30, the J gene TRBJ2-3, with TRBD2 matching over 10 bases. Looked up from germline, CDR1 is GTSNPN and CDR2 is SVGIG (reference sequence). Unmatched junction bases numbered 10, after V lost 0 bases and J lost 1 base. This CDR3 region has 18 residues. The CDR3 bases are TGTGCCTGGAGTGTCTTACGGACTAGCGGTAGAGGCACAGATACGCAGTATTTT. Protein product: CAWSVLRTSGRGTDTQYF. Variable domain in full (rest from reference TRBV30 and TRBJ2-3): SQTIHQWPATLVQPVGSPLSLECTVEGTSNPNLYWYRQAAGRGLQLLFYSVGIGQISSEVPQNLSASRPQDRQFILSSKKLLLSDSGFYLCAWSVLRTSGRGTDTQYFGPGTRLTVL.

Only a few counts were recorded for this clonotype. V is TRBV5-4 and J is TRBJ2-1, with a tentative D call TRBD2 (7 bases). Trimming cost V 5 bases and J 0 bases, with 15 bases left between them. The CDR3 loop spans 16 amino acids. Germline assignment: CDR1 SGHNT and CDR2 YYREEE (reference sequence). CDR3 sequence: CASRGGGDYSYNEQFF. The CDR3 nucleotides read TGTGCCAGCAGGGGAGGGGGGGATTACTCCTACAATGAGCAGTTCTTC. Filled out from reference TRBV5-4 and TRBJ2-1, the complete variable domain reads ETGVTQSPTHLIKTRGQQVTLRCSSQSGHNTVSWYQQALGQGPQFIFQYYREEENGRGNFPPRFSGLQFPNYSSELNVNALELDDSALYLCASRGGGDYSYNEQFFGPGTRLTVL.

This clonotype was seen ten or more times. The chain combines TRBV20-1 with TRBJ2-7; TRBD2 is a possible D gene (5 bases). Trimming took 3 bases from V and 0 from J, leaving 9 bases between them. From germline, CDR1 is DFQATT and CDR2 SNEGSKA (reference sequence). The CDR3 sequence is 13 residues long. The CDR3 reads CSARRAPSYEQYF. As DNA, the CDR3 is TGCAGTGCTAGGCGGGCTCCCTCCTACGAGCAGTACTTC.

J is TRBJ2-3 and V is TRBV5-4; 8 bases match TRBD1. Trimming took 4 bases from V and 2 from J; bases not matched to a gene: 12. The length of the CDR3 is 17 residues. Germline CDR1 SGHNT, CDR2 YYREEE (reference sequence). DNA of the CDR3: TGTGCCAGCAGCACCTCGGAGGGGACAGGATACACAGATACGCAGTATTTT. It is translated as CASSTSEGTGYTDTQYF.

This clonotype has just a few counts. V gene TRBV7-2 combines with J gene TRBJ1-1, with D perhaps matching TRBD1 (6 bases). This CDR3 contains 15 residues. V was shortened by 5 bases and J by 4 bases, with 17 bases between the two germline ends. Germline lookup yields CDR1 SGHTA and CDR2 FQGNSA. The CDR3 protein is CASSTPGGLGTEAFF. CDR3 coding DNA: TGTGCCAGCAGCACCCCGGGGGGCTTGGGCACTGAAGCTTTCTTT.

The chain links TRBV5-6 to TRBJ2-7, with D perhaps being TRBD1 or TRBD2 (6 bases each). Trimming cost V 5 bases and J 4 bases, with 19 bases left between them. The CDR3 length is 15 residues. The V gene's germline CDR1 is SGHDT and CDR2 YYEEEE. CDR3 protein: CASRLYRERGYEQYF. CDR3 coding DNA: TGTGCCAGCAGATTGTACCGGGAGAGGGGGTACGAGCAGTACTTC.

This clonotype has only a few counts. The chain couples TRBV7-9 to TRBJ1-2; D not resolved. This CDR3 is built from 15 residues. Germline assignment: CDR1 SEHNR and CDR2 FQNEAQ (reference sequence). The V end was cut by 2 bases, the J end by 4 bases, with 14 bases between. CDR3 sequence: CASSLLSSVGYGYTF. Written as DNA, the CDR3 is TGTGCCAGCAGCTTATTATCCTCGGTCGGCTATGGCTACACCTTC. The full variable domain, its missing parts supplied by reference TRBV7-9 and TRBJ1-2, is DTGVSQNPRHKITKRGQNVTFRCDPISEHNRLYWYRQTLGQGPEFLTYFQNEAQLEKSRLLSDRFSAERPKGSFSTLEIQRTEQGDSAMYLCASSLLSSVGYGYTFGSGTRLTVV.